This T cell receptor beta chain was sequenced in a study of cytomegalovirus exposure and HLA in healthy donors. As for the study in general: There were some 410 genotyped donors. Of these, 81% fell in the genetic ancestry cluster associated with self-reported Caucasian donors.

This CDR3 has 16 residues. Germline CDR1 LNHDA, CDR2 SQIVND (reference sequence). V was clipped by 3 bases and J by 5 bases; unmatched bases: 12. Regarding the study as a whole: Three CMV-associated chains were confirmed in vitro to be specific for CMV antigens. The classifier reportedly diagnosed cytomegalovirus status with high sensitivity and specificity.

The PCR ran on 60 Vbeta and 13 Jbeta primers. Study processing details: In a later analysis, of tens of millions of unique beta chains, 9 million to 11 million appeared in at least two donors. TCRdb's copy holds only in-frame clones and misses some; the assay was immunoSEQ multiplex PCR. The D gene and trimming were derived from the DNA, and the V and J assignments and clone size from that table. The sample records approximately 180,000 clones, about three quarters being singletons. Remarks on this clone: Its antigen is as yet unknown.

The sequence was obtained from a man in his forties or fifties in good health and CMV-seropositive. The J gene is TRBJ2-5, the V gene TRBV19, with 7 bases fitting TRBD2. Source material: PBMCs. The CDR3 is CASSINSGLGSETQYF. The CDR3 nucleotides are TGTGCCAGTAGTATCAATAGCGGACTAGGATCCGAGACCCAGTACTTC.